This T cell receptor (beta chain) was identified in a study of blood T cell repertoires in COVID-19. At the level of the study: The United States, Italy and Spain were the sources of the acute and convalescent COVID-19 samples.

Assay: immunoSEQ multiplex PCR; the TCRdb copy retains only in-frame clones and omits some. The table lists fewer than 150,000 clones, roughly 89% of them singletons. The CDR3 totals 17 residues. The germline V and J ends were trimmed by 5 bases and 0 bases, with 16 bases remaining between them. Per germline, CDR1 SEHNR and CDR2 FQNEAQ (reference sequence). This rearrangement joins TRBV7-9 to TRBJ1-4, with D possibly matching TRBD1 (5 bases). This TCR derives from a woman aged 40-49 years with acute or convalescent COVID-19. Sample: peripheral blood. The CDR3: CASSPRGGPATNEKLFF. The CDR3 nucleotides read TGTGCCAGCAGCCCAAGGGGAGGGCCTGCAACTAATGAAAAACTGTTTTTT.